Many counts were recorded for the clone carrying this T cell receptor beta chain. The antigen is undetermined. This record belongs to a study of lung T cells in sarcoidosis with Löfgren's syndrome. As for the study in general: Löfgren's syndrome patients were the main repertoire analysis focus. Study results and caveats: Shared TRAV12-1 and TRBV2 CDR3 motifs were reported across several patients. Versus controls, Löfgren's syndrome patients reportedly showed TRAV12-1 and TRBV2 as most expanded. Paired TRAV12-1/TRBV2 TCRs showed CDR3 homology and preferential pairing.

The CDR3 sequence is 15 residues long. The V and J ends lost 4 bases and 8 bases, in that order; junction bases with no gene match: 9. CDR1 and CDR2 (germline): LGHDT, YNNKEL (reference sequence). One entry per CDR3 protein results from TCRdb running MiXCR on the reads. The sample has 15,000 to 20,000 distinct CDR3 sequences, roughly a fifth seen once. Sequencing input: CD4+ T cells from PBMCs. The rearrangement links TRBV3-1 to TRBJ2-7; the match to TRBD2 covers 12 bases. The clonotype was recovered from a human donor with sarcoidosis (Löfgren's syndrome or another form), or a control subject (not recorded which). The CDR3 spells CASSPRLAGEPKQYF. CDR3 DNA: TGTGCCAGCAGCCCAAGACTAGCGGGGGAACCTAAGCAGTACTTC.